This is a list of T cell receptor beta chains from one sample in a study of OX40 agonist ivuxolimab in advanced cancers. Generated by immunoSEQ multiplex PCR, the TCRdb table keeps only in-frame clones and is missing some. This table holds 60,000 to 65,000 clones, around 91% found once. Source: CD4+ or CD8+ T cells sorted from blood, taken in a trial of the OX40 agonist ivuxolimab. These receptors originate from an adult with an advanced solid tumor such as melanoma, head and neck, liver or kidney cancer. CDR3s include the opening cysteine and the closing phenylalanine or tryptophan. The D gene is left open where the match is weak. For some rows the clone size is stated as once, few or many, or as a class when expanded; others skip it.

J gene: TRBJ1-3
D gene: -
V gene: TRBV11-3
clone size: -
CDR3 protein: CASDRKSHF
CDR3 DNA: TGTGCCAGCGACAGGAAGTCGCATTTT

J gene: TRBJ1-2
D gene: -
V gene: TRBV27
clone size: -
CDR3 protein: CASSLWAAYGYTF
CDR3 DNA: TGTGCCAGCAGTTTATGGGCAGCCTATGGCTACACCTTC

J gene: TRBJ2-2
D gene: -
V gene: TRBV19
clone size: -
CDR3 protein: CASRSGLADTGELFF
CDR3 DNA: TGTGCCAGTAGATCGGGGCTAGCCGACACCGGGGAGCTGTTTTTT

J gene: TRBJ2-3
D gene: TRBD2
V gene: TRBV15
clone size: -
CDR3 protein: CATSRRLAGFTDTQYF
CDR3 DNA: TGTGCCACCAGCAGGCGACTAGCGGGATTCACAGATACGCAGTATTTT

J gene: TRBJ2-1
D gene: -
V gene: TRBV9
clone size: -
CDR3 protein: CASSVDKGEQFF
CDR3 DNA: TGTGCCAGCAGCGTAGACAAAGGGGAGCAGTTCTTC

J gene: TRBJ1-4
D gene: -
V gene: TRBV28
clone size: -
CDR3 protein: CASSLLSYRPTNEKLFF
CDR3 DNA: TGTGCCAGCAGCCTTCTATCATACAGGCCTACTAATGAAAAACTGTTTTTT

J gene: TRBJ2-6
D gene: TRBD2
V gene: TRBV19
clone size: -
CDR3 protein: CASYSGLGSGANVLTF
CDR3 DNA: TGTGCCAGTTATAGCGGGCTAGGATCCGGGGCCAACGTCCTGACTTTC

J gene: TRBJ2-1
D gene: TRBD2
V gene: TRBV7-7
clone size: -
CDR3 protein: CASSSGLGTDNEQFF
CDR3 DNA: TGTGCTAGCAGCTCCGGACTAGGGACGGACAATGAGCAGTTCTTC

J gene: TRBJ2-3
D gene: -
V gene: TRBV5-1
clone size: -
CDR3 protein: CASSLRESTDTQYF
CDR3 DNA: TGCGCCAGCAGCCTTCGGGAGAGCACAGATACGCAGTATTTT

J gene: TRBJ1-4
D gene: TRBD1
V gene: TRBV5-6
clone size: -
CDR3 protein: CASSLTGEQTNEKLFF
CDR3 DNA: TGTGCCAGCAGCTTGACAGGGGAACAGACTAATGAAAAACTGTTTTTT

J gene: TRBJ2-5
D gene: -
V gene: TRBV11-2
clone size: -
CDR3 protein: CASRTSQETQYF
CDR3 DNA: TGTGCCAGCAGGACTAGCCAAGAGACCCAGTACTTC

J gene: TRBJ1-4
D gene: -
V gene: TRBV19
clone size: -
CDR3 protein: CASSLGRVEKLFF
CDR3 DNA: TGTGCCAGTAGCCTGGGGCGCGTTGAAAAACTGTTTTTT

J gene: TRBJ2-3
D gene: TRBD2
V gene: TRBV11-3
clone size: -
CDR3 protein: CASSGRGGDTQYF
CDR3 DNA: TGTGCCAGCAGCGGACGCGGGGGAGATACGCAGTATTTT

J gene: TRBJ2-2
D gene: TRBD2
V gene: TRBV28
clone size: few
CDR3 protein: CASSRPTSGVANTGELFF
CDR3 DNA: TGTGCCAGCAGTCGACCGACTAGCGGGGTCGCGAACACCGGGGAGCTGTTTTTT

J gene: TRBJ1-5
D gene: -
V gene: TRBV5-1
clone size: -
CDR3 protein: CASSSEGGQQPQHF
CDR3 DNA: TGCGCCAGCAGCTCCGAGGGGGGGCAACAGCCCCAGCATTTT

J gene: TRBJ1-1
D gene: -
V gene: TRBV28
clone size: -
CDR3 protein: CATLGWDKGAFF
CDR3 DNA: TGTGCCACCTTGGGATGGGACAAGGGAGCTTTCTTT

J gene: TRBJ2-5
D gene: -
V gene: TRBV2
clone size: -
CDR3 protein: CASSEIVRETQYF
CDR3 DNA: TGTGCCAGCAGTGAAATTGTTAGAGAGACCCAGTACTTC

J gene: TRBJ2-5
D gene: -
V gene: TRBV5-1
clone size: -
CDR3 protein: CASSPRTPHQETQYF
CDR3 DNA: TGCGCCAGCAGCCCACGGACACCTCACCAAGAGACCCAGTACTTC

J gene: TRBJ1-5
D gene: -
V gene: TRBV5-1
clone size: -
CDR3 protein: CASSEGVRSNQPQHF
CDR3 DNA: TGCGCCAGCAGCGAAGGGGTTAGGAGCAATCAGCCCCAGCATTTT

J gene: TRBJ2-7
D gene: -
V gene: TRBV28
clone size: once
CDR3 protein: CASGTREQYF
CDR3 DNA: TGTGCCAGCGGAACTAGGGAGCAGTACTTC

J gene: TRBJ1-1
D gene: -
V gene: TRBV5-4
clone size: -
CDR3 protein: CASTREWGAGTEAFF
CDR3 DNA: TGTGCCAGCACCCGCGAGTGGGGGGCAGGGACTGAAGCTTTCTTT

J gene: TRBJ2-3
D gene: -
V gene: TRBV16
clone size: -
CDR3 protein: CASSPERAYTDTQYF
CDR3 DNA: TGTGCCAGCAGCCCCGAGCGGGCCTACACAGATACGCAGTATTTT

J gene: TRBJ1-1
D gene: -
V gene: TRBV27
clone size: -
CDR3 protein: CASRRVEGAEAFF
CDR3 DNA: TGTGCCAGCAGAAGAGTGGAAGGCGCTGAAGCTTTCTTT

J gene: TRBJ2-1
D gene: TRBD1
V gene: TRBV28
clone size: -
CDR3 protein: CASSQGQGGYNEQFF
CDR3 DNA: TGTGCCAGCAGTCAGGGACAGGGGGGGTACAATGAGCAGTTCTTC

J gene: TRBJ1-6
D gene: -
V gene: TRBV19
clone size: -
CDR3 protein: CASTRDSANSPLHF
CDR3 DNA: TGTGCCAGTACCCGCGACAGTGCTAATTCACCCCTCCACTTT

J gene: TRBJ2-1
D gene: TRBD1
V gene: TRBV5-1
clone size: -
CDR3 protein: CASSLDRGDEQFF
CDR3 DNA: TGCGCCAGCAGCTTGGACAGGGGGGATGAGCAGTTCTTC

J gene: TRBJ2-7
D gene: TRBD1
V gene: TRBV29-1
clone size: -
CDR3 protein: CSVLRLRDRRTYEQYF
CDR3 DNA: TGCAGCGTTCTACGTCTCCGGGACAGGCGAACCTACGAGCAGTACTTC

J gene: TRBJ2-7
D gene: TRBD1
V gene: TRBV9
clone size: -
CDR3 protein: CASSPRGPYEQYF
CDR3 DNA: TGTGCCAGCAGCCCTAGGGGGCCCTACGAGCAGTACTTC

J gene: TRBJ1-5
D gene: TRBD1
V gene: TRBV18
clone size: -
CDR3 protein: CASSPTGRQPQHF
CDR3 DNA: TGTGCCAGCTCACCGACAGGGAGACAGCCCCAGCATTTT